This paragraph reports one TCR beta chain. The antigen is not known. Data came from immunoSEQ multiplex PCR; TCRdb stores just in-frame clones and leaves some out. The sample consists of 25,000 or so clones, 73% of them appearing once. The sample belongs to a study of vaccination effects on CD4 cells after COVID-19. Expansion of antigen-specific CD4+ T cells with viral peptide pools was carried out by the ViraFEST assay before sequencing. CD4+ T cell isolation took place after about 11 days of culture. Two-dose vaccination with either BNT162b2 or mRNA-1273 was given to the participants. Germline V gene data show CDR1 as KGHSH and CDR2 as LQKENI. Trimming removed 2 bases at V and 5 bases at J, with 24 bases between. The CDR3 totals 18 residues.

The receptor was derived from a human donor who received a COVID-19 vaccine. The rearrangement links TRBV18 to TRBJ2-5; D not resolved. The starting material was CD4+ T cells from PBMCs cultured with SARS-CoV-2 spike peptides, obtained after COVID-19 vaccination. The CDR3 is CASSPGQMSQVWKETQYF. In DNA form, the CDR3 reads TGTGCCAGCTCACCAGGTCAGATGAGCCAAGTATGGAAGGAGACCCAGTACTTC.